One and the same sample provided the 15 T cell receptor beta chains below, sequenced in a study of HIV-infected children after antiretroviral therapy interruption. The TCR library was built from RNA with a 3' RACE protocol and unique molecular identifiers. TCRdb processed the 3' RACE reads anew with MiXCR; each CDR3 protein has one entry. The sample lists about 46,000 distinct CDR3 sequences, around 4.7% occurring once. Indicated treatment: PENTA 11 planned treatment interruption arm or continuous ART arm. The sample in question was CD45RA+ CD4+ T cells from PBMCs, pooled from several time points, obtained from a donor given antiretroviral therapy, either interrupted or continuous. Subset given: naive CD4+ CD45RA+ CD45RO- T cells. The receptors here all came from a pool of human donors with HIV.

This clonotype is classed as medium-sized (0.01 to 0.1%). The chain has TRBV20-1 and TRBJ1-1; D is unclear. Looked up from germline, CDR1 is DFQATT and CDR2 is SNEGSKA (reference sequence). The CDR3 length is 16 residues. V was pared by 0 bases and J by 1 base, with 15 bases between. The CDR3, as DNA: TGCAGTGCTAGAGATCGACTTCGCGCGGCGAACACTGAAGCTTTCTTT. Translation gives CSARDRLRAANTEAFF.

This clonotype showed up many times. The rearrangement links TRBV14 to TRBJ2-1; TRBD2 matches at 8 bases. Germline V gene data show CDR1 as SGHDN and CDR2 as FVKESK. The CDR3 is 11 residues long. The V segment lost 8 bases and the J segment 9 bases; nucleotides outside the gene matches: 3. The chain's CDR3 is CASHGGGEQFF. The CDR3 coding sequence is TGTGCCAGCCACGGGGGGGGTGAGCAGTTCTTC.

The genes are TRBV30 and TRBJ1-2; 10 bases map to TRBD1. This CDR3 contains 15 residues. Trimming at V came to 3 bases and at J to 4 bases, leaving 8 bases not matched to a gene. Per germline, CDR1 GTSNPN and CDR2 SVGIG (reference sequence). Here the CDR3 reads CAWRLGGTGVYGYTF. The CDR3, as DNA: TGTGCCTGGAGACTTGGGGGGACAGGGGTCTATGGCTACACCTTC. Together with reference TRBV30 and TRBJ1-2, the CDR3 gives the full variable domain: SQTIHQWPATLVQPVGSPLSLECTVEGTSNPNLYWYRQAAGRGLQLLFYSVGIGQISSEVPQNLSASRPQDRQFILSSKKLLLSDSGFYLCAWRLGGTGVYGYTFGSGTRLTVV.

In this sample, this clonotype turned up many times. The chain combines TRBV12-3 or TRBV12-4 with TRBJ2-7; 7 bases line up with TRBD1. The CDR3 is made up of 14 amino acids. Unmatched junction bases numbered 3, after V lost 2 bases and J lost 2 bases. CDR3 protein: CASSLNDRAYEQYF. DNA of the CDR3: TGTGCCAGCAGTTTAAACGACAGGGCCTACGAGCAGTACTTC.

This clonotype was detected once. The chain is built from TRBV11-2 and TRBJ2-7, with D possibly TRBD1 on 6 matching bases. Per the germline V gene, CDR1 is SGHAT and CDR2 is FQNNGV. V gave up 1 base and J gave up 3 bases, with 10 bases separating them. The length of the CDR3 is 14 residues. The CDR3 DNA sequence: TGTGCCAGCAGCTTAGTGCCAGGGGACTACGAGCAGTACTTC. As protein: CASSLVPGDYEQYF.

At least ten counts were recorded for this clonotype. CDR3 sequence (DNA): TGTGCCACCGCCGGGAAGCGGGGGGGCCGAATTGGAGAGACCCAGTACTTC. As protein: CATAGKRGGRIGETQYF. V is TRBV12-3 or TRBV12-4 and J is TRBJ2-5; 10 nucleotides line up with TRBD2. J gave up 4 bases and V 10 bases, and 18 bases lay outside the gene matches. CDR3 length equals 17 residues.

This clonotype was found many times. This chain uses TRBV20-1 with TRBJ1-4, with D hard to call. Germline V lookup: CDR1 DFQATT, CDR2 SNEGSKA (reference sequence). V lost 1 base and J lost 7, with 4 bases in between. The CDR3 loop spans 11 amino acids. The CDR3 DNA reads TGCAGTGCTAGAGGTAGTGAAAAACTGTTTTTT. Its translation is CSARGSEKLFF.

The chain has TRBV29-1 and TRBJ2-7; maybe TRBD1 (6 bases). Trimming left V 6 bases short and J 0 bases short, with 9 bases between. This CDR3 is built from 12 residues. Germline loops: CDR1 SQVTM, CDR2 ANQGSEA. CDR3 sequence: CSVRDNSYEQYF. CDR3 coding DNA: TGCAGCGTACGGGACAACTCCTACGAGCAGTACTTC.

At least ten counts were recorded for this clonotype. The chain links TRBV29-1 to TRBJ1-1, with a possible D match to TRBD1 (5 bases). The germline gives CDR1 SQVTM, CDR2 ANQGSEA. V lost 1 base to trimming and J lost 6 bases, with 9 bases between them. This CDR3 has 12 amino acids. CDR3 nucleotide sequence: TGCAGCGTTGAAGGTTGGGGGTCTGAAGCTTTCTTT. This encodes CSVEGWGSEAFF.

This clonotype was counted at least ten times. The chain employs TRBV28 and TRBJ1-5, with D unclear. CDR1 MDHEN and CDR2 SYDVKM come from the germline V gene. The CDR3 is 18 amino acids. The V and J ends lost 4 bases and 3 bases respectively, with 22 bases between them. The CDR3 DNA is TGTGCCAGCAGTTCATATGCAGCAGTAGGGCGCCCCAATCAGCCCCAGCATTTT. It codes for CASSSYAAVGRPNQPQHF.

The gene calls are TRBV20-1 and TRBJ2-1; no definite D call. CDR3 length: 12 residues. Trimming cost V 4 bases and J 10 bases, with 14 bases left between them. Germline loops: CDR1 DFQATT, CDR2 SNEGSKA (reference sequence). The CDR3 coding sequence is TGCAGTGCTACGAGGTCCACCTACGAGCAGTTCTTC. Translation: CSATRSTYEQFF.

There are many counts of this clonotype. V gene TRBV29-1 combines with J gene TRBJ1-5; tentatively, D is TRBD1 (6 bases). The germline CDR1 and CDR2 sequences are SQVTM and ANQGSEA. The CDR3 is 13 residues long. Trimming left V 6 bases short and J 4 bases short, with 13 bases between. CDR3 protein: CSVGRGGNQPQHF. The CDR3 DNA sequence: TGCAGCGTCGGAAGGGGGGGGAATCAGCCCCAGCATTTT.

This clonotype has at least ten counts. The V call is TRBV12-3 or TRBV12-4, the J call TRBJ1-5; maybe TRBD1 (6 bases). CDR3 length equals 12 residues. Trimming removed 6 bases from V and 6 bases from J, with 9 bases in between. This chain's CDR3 is CASRQGTQPQHF. CDR3 bases: TGTGCCAGCAGACAGGGTACTCAGCCCCAGCATTTT.

There are a few counts of this clonotype. The rearrangement joins TRBV7-3 to TRBJ2-3; 8 nucleotides match TRBD2. Germline CDR1 SGHTA, CDR2 FQGTGA. Unmatched junction bases numbered 5, after V lost 4 bases and J lost 2 bases. This CDR3 contains 15 residues. The CDR3, as DNA: TGTGCCAGCAGCTCCACTAGCGGCCTCACAGATACGCAGTATTTT. Its translation is CASSSTSGLTDTQYF. Based on the CDR3 plus reference TRBV7-3 and TRBJ2-3, the full variable domain is GAGVSQTPSNKVTEKGKYVELRCDPISGHTALYWYRQSLGQGPEFLIYFQGTGAADDSGLPNDRFFAVRPEGSVSTLKIQRTERGDSAVYLCASSSTSGLTDTQYFGPGTRLTVL.

This clonotype was seen many times. This CDR3 reads CASRQGPYNEQFF. In DNA form, the CDR3 reads TGTGCCAGCAGGCAGGGGCCATACAATGAGCAGTTCTTC. This chain links TRBV2 with TRBJ2-1; D perhaps matches TRBD1 (6 bases). The V end was cut by 6 bases, the J end by 4 bases, with 10 bases between. This CDR3 contains 13 residues. In germline, CDR1 is SNHLY, CDR2 FYNNEI.